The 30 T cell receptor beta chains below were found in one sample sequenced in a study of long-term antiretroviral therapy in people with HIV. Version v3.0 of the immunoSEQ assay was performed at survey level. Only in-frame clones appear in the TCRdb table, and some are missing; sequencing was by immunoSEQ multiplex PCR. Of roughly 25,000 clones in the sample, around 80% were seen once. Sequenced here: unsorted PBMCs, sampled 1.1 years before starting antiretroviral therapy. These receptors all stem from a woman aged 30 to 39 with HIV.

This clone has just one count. The CDR3 loop is CASSYSGRNGYTF. The DNA for the CDR3 is TGTGCCAGCAGTTACTCGGGACGCAATGGCTACACCTTC. This chain links TRBV6-5 with TRBJ1-2; the D gene is possibly TRBD1 (5 bases). This CDR3 is built from 13 residues. Trimming took off 0 bases at V and 6 bases at J, with 8 bases between the two ends. CDR1 is MNHEY, CDR2 SVGAGI, per germline.

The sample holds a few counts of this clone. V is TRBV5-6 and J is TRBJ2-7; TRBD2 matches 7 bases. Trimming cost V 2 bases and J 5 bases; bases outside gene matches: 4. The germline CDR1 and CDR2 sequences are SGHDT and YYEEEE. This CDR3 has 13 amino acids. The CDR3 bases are TGTGCCAGCAGCTTCGGGGGGAGTAACGAGCAGTACTTC. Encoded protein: CASSFGGSNEQYF.

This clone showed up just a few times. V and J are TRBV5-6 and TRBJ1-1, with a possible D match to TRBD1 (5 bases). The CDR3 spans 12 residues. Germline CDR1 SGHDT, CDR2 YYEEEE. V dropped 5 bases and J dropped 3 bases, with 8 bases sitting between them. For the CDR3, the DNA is TGTGCCAGCAGAGGGGATGACACTGAAGCTTTCTTT. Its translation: CASRGDDTEAFF.

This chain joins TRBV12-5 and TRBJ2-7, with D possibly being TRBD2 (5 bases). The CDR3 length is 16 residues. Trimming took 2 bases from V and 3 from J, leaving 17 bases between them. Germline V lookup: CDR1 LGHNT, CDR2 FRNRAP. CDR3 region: CASGLSGTSAHYEQYF. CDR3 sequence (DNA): TGTGCTAGTGGTTTGAGCGGAACGTCGGCCCACTACGAGCAGTACTTC.

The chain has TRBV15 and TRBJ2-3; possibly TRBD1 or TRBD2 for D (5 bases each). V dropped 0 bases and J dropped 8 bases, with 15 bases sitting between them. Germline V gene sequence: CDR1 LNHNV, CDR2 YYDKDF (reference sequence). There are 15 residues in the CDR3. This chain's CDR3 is CATSRERGGASTQYF. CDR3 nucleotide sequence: TGTGCCACCAGCAGAGAGAGGGGCGGAGCGAGTACGCAGTATTTT.

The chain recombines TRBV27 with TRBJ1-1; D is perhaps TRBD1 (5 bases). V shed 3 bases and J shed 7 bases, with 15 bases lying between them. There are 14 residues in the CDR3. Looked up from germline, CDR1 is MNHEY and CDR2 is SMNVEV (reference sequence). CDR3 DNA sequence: TGTGCCAGCAGTTTTCGCCGGGGGGACCTTGAAGCTTTCTTT. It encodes CASSFRRGDLEAFF.

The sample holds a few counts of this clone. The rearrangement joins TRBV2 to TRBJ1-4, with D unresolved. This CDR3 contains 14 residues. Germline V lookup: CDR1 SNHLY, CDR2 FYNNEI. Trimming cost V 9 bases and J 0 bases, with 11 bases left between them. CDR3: CASTSLTTNEKLFF. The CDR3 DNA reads TGTGCCAGTACGAGTCTGACAACTAATGAAAAACTGTTTTTT.

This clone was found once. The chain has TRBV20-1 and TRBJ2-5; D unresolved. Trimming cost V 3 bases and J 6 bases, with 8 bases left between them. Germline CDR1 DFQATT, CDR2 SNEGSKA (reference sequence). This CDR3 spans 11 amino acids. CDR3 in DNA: TGCAGTGCTAGTAAATCGAAGACCCAGTACTTC. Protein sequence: CSASKSKTQYF.

The CDR3 region is CASSLLRDSGNTEAFF. The DNA for the CDR3 is TGTGCCAGCAGTTTATTAAGGGACTCCGGGAACACTGAAGCTTTCTTT. The chain is built from TRBV27 and TRBJ1-1; possibly TRBD1 for D (5 bases). The CDR3 covers 16 residues. Germline V gene data show CDR1 as MNHEY and CDR2 as SMNVEV (reference sequence). The V gene lost 1 base and the J gene lost 1 base, with 13 bases spanning the gap.

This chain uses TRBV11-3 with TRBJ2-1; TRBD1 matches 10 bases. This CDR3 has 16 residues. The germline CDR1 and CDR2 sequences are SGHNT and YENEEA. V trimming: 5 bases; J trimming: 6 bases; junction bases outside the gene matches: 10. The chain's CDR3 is CASSLRRQGAGNEQFF. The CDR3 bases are TGTGCCAGCAGCCTTCGTAGACAGGGGGCGGGCAATGAGCAGTTCTTC.

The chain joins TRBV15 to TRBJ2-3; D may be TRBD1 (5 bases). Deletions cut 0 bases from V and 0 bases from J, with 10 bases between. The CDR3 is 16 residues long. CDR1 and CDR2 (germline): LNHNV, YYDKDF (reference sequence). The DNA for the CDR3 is TGTGCCACCAGCAGAGACAGGGTTGGGAGCACAGATACGCAGTATTTT. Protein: CATSRDRVGSTDTQYF.

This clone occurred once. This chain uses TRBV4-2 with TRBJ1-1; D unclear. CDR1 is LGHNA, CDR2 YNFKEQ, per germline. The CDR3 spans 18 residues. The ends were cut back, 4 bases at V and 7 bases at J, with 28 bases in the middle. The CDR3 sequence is CASSPTSLTSGSRNEAFF. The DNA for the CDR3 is TGTGCCAGCAGCCCAACCAGCCTAACCTCAGGCTCCCGGAATGAAGCTTTCTTT.

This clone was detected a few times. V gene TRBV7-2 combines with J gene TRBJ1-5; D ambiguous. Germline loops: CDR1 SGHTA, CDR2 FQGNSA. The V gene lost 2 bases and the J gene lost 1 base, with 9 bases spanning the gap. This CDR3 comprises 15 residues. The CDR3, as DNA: TGTGCCAGCAGCTTATCCGCGGCCAGCAATCAGCCCCAGCATTTT. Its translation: CASSLSAASNQPQHF.

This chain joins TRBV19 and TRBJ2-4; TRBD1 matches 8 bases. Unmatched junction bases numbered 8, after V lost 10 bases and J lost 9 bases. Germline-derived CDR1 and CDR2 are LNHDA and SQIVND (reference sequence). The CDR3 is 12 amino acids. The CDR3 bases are TGTGCCACCCGAAACACAGGGGGCATTCAGTACTTC. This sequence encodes CATRNTGGIQYF.

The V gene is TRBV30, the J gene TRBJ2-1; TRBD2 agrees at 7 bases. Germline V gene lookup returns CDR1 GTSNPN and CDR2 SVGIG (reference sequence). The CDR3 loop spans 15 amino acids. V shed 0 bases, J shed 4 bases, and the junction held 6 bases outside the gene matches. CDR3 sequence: CAWSVVSGEYNEQFF. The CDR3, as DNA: TGTGCCTGGAGTGTGGTCAGCGGGGAATACAATGAGCAGTTCTTC.

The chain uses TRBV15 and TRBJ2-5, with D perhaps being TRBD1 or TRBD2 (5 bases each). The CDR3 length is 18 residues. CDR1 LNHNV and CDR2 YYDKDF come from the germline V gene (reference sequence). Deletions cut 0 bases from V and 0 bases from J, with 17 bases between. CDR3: CATSRDLSRGEYQETQYF. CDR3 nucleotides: TGTGCCACCAGCAGAGATTTGAGCAGAGGGGAGTACCAAGAGACCCAGTACTTC.

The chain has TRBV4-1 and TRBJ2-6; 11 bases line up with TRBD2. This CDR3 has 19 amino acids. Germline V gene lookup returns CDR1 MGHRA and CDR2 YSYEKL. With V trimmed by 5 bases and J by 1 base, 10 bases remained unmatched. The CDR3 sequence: CASSSTTGTSGSGANVLTF. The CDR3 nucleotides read TGCGCCAGCAGCAGCACCACCGGGACTAGCGGTTCTGGGGCCAACGTCCTGACTTTC.

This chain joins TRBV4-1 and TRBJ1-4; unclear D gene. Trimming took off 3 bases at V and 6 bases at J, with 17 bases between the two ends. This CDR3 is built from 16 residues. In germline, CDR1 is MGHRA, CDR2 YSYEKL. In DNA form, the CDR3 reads TGCGCCAGCAGCCATTCGTCTGCGAGGGCGGATGAAAAACTGTTTTTT. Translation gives CASSHSSARADEKLFF.

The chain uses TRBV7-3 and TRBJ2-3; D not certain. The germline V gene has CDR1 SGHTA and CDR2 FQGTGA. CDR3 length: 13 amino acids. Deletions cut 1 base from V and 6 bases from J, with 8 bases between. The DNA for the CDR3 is TGTGCCAGCAGCTTAAAGGGAACGGATACGCAGTATTTT. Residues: CASSLKGTDTQYF.

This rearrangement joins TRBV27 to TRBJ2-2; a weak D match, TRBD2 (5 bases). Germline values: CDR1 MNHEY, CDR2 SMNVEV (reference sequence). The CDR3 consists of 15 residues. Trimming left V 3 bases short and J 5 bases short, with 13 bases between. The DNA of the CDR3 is TGTGCCAGCAGTTTCGGGGATCGATTTACCGGGGAGCTGTTTTTT. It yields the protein CASSFGDRFTGELFF.

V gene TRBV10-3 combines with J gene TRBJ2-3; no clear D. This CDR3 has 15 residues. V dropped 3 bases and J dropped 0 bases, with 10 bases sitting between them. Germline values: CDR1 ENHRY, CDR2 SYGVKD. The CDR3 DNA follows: TGTGCCATCAGTGAAAGCGAGTCTAGCACAGATACGCAGTATTTT. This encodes CAISESESSTDTQYF.

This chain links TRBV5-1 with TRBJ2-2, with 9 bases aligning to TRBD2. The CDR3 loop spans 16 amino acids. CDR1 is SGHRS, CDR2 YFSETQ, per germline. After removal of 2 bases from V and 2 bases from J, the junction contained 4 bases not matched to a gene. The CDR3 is CASSLMRGGNTGELFF. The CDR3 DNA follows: TGCGCCAGCAGCTTAATGCGGGGGGGAAACACCGGGGAGCTGTTTTTT.

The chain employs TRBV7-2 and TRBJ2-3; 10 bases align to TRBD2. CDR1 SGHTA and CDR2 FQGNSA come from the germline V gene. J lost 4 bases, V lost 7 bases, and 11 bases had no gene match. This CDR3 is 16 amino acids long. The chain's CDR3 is CASNDRGLAGADTQYF. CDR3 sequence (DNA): TGTGCCAGCAACGACAGGGGTCTAGCGGGGGCAGATACGCAGTATTTT.

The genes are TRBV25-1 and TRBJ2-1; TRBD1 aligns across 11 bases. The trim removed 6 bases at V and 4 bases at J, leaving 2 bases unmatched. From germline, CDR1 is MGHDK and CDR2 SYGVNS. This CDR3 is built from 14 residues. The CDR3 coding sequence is TGTGCCAGCAGCGGACAGGGGGCTTACAATGAGCAGTTCTTC. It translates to CASSGQGAYNEQFF. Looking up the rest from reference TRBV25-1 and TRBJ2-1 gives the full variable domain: EADIYQTPRYLVIGTGKKITLECSQTMGHDKMYWYQQDPGMELHLIHYSYGVNSTEKGDLSSESTVSRIRTEHFPLTLESARPSHTSQYLCASSGQGAYNEQFFGPGTRLTVL.

This CDR3 reads CASSDRGVGGYTF. DNA for the CDR3: TGTGCCAGCAGTGACAGGGGAGTAGGGGGCTACACCTTC. This sequence joins TRBV2 and TRBJ1-2; D perhaps matches TRBD1 (6 bases). CDR1 is SNHLY, CDR2 FYNNEI, per germline. This CDR3 has 13 amino acids. Trimming took off 3 bases at V and 8 bases at J, with 13 bases between the two ends. Based on the CDR3 plus reference TRBV2 and TRBJ1-2, the full variable domain is EPEVTQTPSHQVTQMGQEVILRCVPISNHLYFYWYRQILGQKVEFLVSFYNNEISEKSEIFDDQFSVERPDGSNFTLKIRSTKLEDSAMYFCASSDRGVGGYTFGSGTRLTVV.

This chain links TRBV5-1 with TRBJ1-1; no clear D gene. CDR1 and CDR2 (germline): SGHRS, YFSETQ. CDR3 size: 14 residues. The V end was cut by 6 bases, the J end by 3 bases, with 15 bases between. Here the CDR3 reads CASKQEGWDTEAFF. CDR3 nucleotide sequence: TGCGCCAGCAAACAAGAGGGTTGGGACACTGAAGCTTTCTTT.

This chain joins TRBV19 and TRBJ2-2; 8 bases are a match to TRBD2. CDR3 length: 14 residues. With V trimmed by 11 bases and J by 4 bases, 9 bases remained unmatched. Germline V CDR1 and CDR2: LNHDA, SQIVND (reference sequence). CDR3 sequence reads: CAVGAGVSTGELFF. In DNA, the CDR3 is TGTGCCGTGGGAGCGGGGGTTTCCACCGGGGAGCTGTTTTTT.

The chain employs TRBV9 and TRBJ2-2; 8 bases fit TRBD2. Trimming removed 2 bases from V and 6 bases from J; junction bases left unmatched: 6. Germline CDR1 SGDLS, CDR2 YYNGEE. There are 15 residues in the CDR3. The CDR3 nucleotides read TGTGCCAGCAGCGTGGCTCGGGGGGGCTCCGGGGAGCTGTTTTTT. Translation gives CASSVARGGSGELFF. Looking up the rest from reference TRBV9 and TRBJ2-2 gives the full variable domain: DSGVTQTPKHLITATGQRVTLRCSPRSGDLSVYWYQQSLDQGLQFLIQYYNGEERAKGNILERFSAQQFPDLHSELNLSSLELGDSALYFCASSVARGGSGELFFGEGSRLTVL.

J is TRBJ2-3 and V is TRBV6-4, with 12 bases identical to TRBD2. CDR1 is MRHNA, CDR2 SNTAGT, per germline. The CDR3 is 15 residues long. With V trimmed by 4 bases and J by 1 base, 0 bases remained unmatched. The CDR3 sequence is CASSGTSGGTDTQYF. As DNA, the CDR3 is TGTGCCAGCAGTGGGACTAGCGGGGGCACAGATACGCAGTATTTT.

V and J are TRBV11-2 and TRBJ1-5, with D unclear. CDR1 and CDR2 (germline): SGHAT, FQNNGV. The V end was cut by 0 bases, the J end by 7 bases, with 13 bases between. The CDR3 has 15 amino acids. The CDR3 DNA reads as TGTGCCAGCAGCTTAGATGGAGGGAACGGCCAGCCCCAGCATTTT. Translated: CASSLDGGNGQPQHF.